A selection of T cell receptor beta chains follows, all from one sample in a study of blood T cell repertoires in COVID-19. The data were produced by immunoSEQ multiplex PCR, yet TCRdb's version contains in-frame clones alone and is incomplete. The data show around 220,000 clones, 85% to 90% seen once. The sequencing input was PBMCs or T cells enriched from blood (not recorded which). The receptors shown here come from a woman in her forties or fifties with acute COVID-19. CDR3s include the opening cysteine and the closing phenylalanine or tryptophan. A D gene is named only where the DNA matches it firmly. The size entry is marked missing in some rows and otherwise reads once, few, many or a size class.

j_call v_call cdr3_length d_call clone_size cdr3_aa cdr3_nt
TRBJ1-1 TRBV9 14 . . CASSQQGWDTEAFF TGTGCCAGCAGCCAACAGGGATGGGACACTGAAGCTTTCTTT
TRBJ1-2 TRBV30 12 . . CAWTGGPYGYTF TGTGCCTGGACCGGGGGACCCTATGGCTACACCTTC
TRBJ2-2 TRBV5-8 14 TRBD1 . CASRIRGGSGELFF TGTGCCAGCAGGATTCGAGGGGGCTCCGGGGAGCTGTTTTTT
TRBJ1-1 TRBV13 13 . . CASSLAGNTEAFF TGTGCCAGCAGCTTAGCGGGGAACACTGAAGCTTTCTTT
TRBJ1-1 TRBV6-5 13 TRBD1 . CASSGQAHTEAFF TGTGCCAGCAGCGGACAGGCCCACACTGAAGCTTTCTTT
TRBJ2-2 TRBV28 15 TRBD2 once CASEIAGGNTGELFF TGTGCCAGCGAGATAGCGGGAGGGAACACCGGGGAGCTGTTTTTT
TRBJ2-7 TRBV30 13 TRBD1 once CAWTRQGAGEQYF TGTGCCTGGACTCGACAGGGGGCGGGTGAGCAGTACTTC
TRBJ1-5 TRBV6-6 16 . . CASSRQAAGGNQPQHF TGTGCCAGCAGTCGACAAGCGGCAGGAGGCAATCAGCCCCAGCATTTT
TRBJ2-1 TRBV7-9 15 . . CASSLDSVRYNEQFF TGTGCCAGCAGCTTAGACAGTGTCCGCTACAATGAGCAGTTCTTC
TRBJ2-7 TRBV29-1 15 TRBD2 . CSVVGLAGGKSEQYF TGCAGCGTTGTAGGCCTAGCGGGAGGCAAGTCCGAGCAGTACTTC
TRBJ1-1 TRBV28 15 TRBD1 . CASSLGRTGSTEAFF TGTGCCAGCAGTTTGGGTCGGACAGGGTCCACTGAAGCTTTCTTT
TRBJ1-3 TRBV28 16 . . CASSPPGPTGGNTIYF TGTGCCAGCAGTCCGCCAGGGCCGACCGGGGGAAACACCATATATTTT
TRBJ2-1 TRBV4-2 13 . . CASSQDLFNEQFF TGTGCCAGCAGCCAAGACCTTTTCAATGAGCAGTTCTTC
TRBJ2-2 TRBV3-1/TRBV3-2 17 TRBD2 . CASSQDRGLALTGELFF TGTGCCAGCAGCCAAGATCGGGGACTAGCCCTGACCGGGGAGCTGTTTTTT
TRBJ2-3 TRBV29-1 13 . once CSVGDTLTDTQYF TGCAGCGTTGGGGACACCCTCACAGATACGCAGTATTTT
TRBJ1-2 TRBV14 16 . . CASSQGAHTWNYGYTF TGTGCCAGCAGCCAAGGGGCCCACACTTGGAACTATGGCTACACCTTC
TRBJ1-3 TRBV29-1 12 . . CSVPDSGNTIYF TGCAGCGTGCCAGACTCTGGAAACACCATATATTTT
TRBJ1-1 TRBV9 15 TRBD1 . CASSPRGTGNTEAFF TGTGCCAGCAGCCCGAGGGGGACAGGGAACACTGAAGCTTTCTTT
TRBJ2-7 TRBV6-6 13 . . CASSYSGSYEQYF TGTGCCAGCAGTTACTCCGGGAGCTACGAGCAGTACTTC
TRBJ2-7 TRBV15 13 . . CATSRDPGYEQYF TGTGCCACCAGCAGAGATCCCGGTTACGAGCAGTACTTC
TRBJ2-2 TRBV14 17 TRBD2 . CASSQDTSGSSTGELFF TGTGCCAGCAGCCAAGATACTAGCGGGAGTTCCACCGGGGAGCTGTTTTTT
TRBJ2-3 TRBV7-9 15 TRBD2 . CASSLISGATDTQYF TGTGCCAGCAGCTTAATTAGCGGGGCGACAGATACGCAGTATTTT
TRBJ2-5 TRBV7-8 15 . . CASSTPQGGGETQYF TGTGCCAGCAGCACACCACAGGGAGGGGGGGAGACCCAGTACTTC
TRBJ1-1 TRBV30 14 TRBD1 . CACPGKGASSEAFF TGTGCCTGCCCAGGAAAGGGGGCATCTTCTGAAGCTTTCTTT
TRBJ1-2 TRBV5-1 14 . . CASSLAGRVGGYTF TGCGCCAGCAGCTTGGCCGGCAGGGTAGGGGGCTACACCTTC
TRBJ2-1 TRBV7-3 15 TRBD2 once CASSLAGDSRNEQFF TGTGCCAGCAGCTTAGCGGGAGATAGTAGGAATGAGCAGTTCTTC
TRBJ1-2 TRBV25-1 13 . . CASSELQSYGYTF TGTGCCAGCAGTGAATTACAGTCCTATGGCTACACCTTC